This T cell receptor (beta chain) was captured in a study of OX40 agonist ivuxolimab in advanced cancers. Overall study: Partial responses occurred in Three dose-escalation patients, one with hepatocellular carcinoma and two with cutaneous melanoma. Study-wide results and caveats: The 0.1-3.0 mg/kg partial responders had among the lowest clonal expansion.

Patients were excluded for autoimmune disease history or systemic immunosuppression. Peripheral blood came from all dose cohorts at three timepoints. V lost 6 bases to trimming and J lost 5 bases, with 16 bases between them. The CDR3 runs to 15 residues. Germline lookup yields CDR1 SEHNR and CDR2 FQNEAQ (reference sequence). For this clone: The antigen is unknown.

Method: immunoSEQ multiplex PCR; TCRdb's copy keeps in-frame clones and lacks some. Here the sample spans about 68,000 clones, around 83% being singletons. The receptor was isolated from an adult with an advanced solid tumor such as melanoma, head and neck, liver or kidney cancer. The chain links TRBV7-9 to TRBJ2-2; D call uncertain. The sequenced sample was CD4+ or CD8+ T cells sorted from blood, obtained in a trial of the OX40 agonist ivuxolimab. DNA for the CDR3: TGTGCCAGCAGTTTAAGCCTTGGCGGTACCGGGGAGCTGTTTTTT. Amino acid sequence: CASSLSLGGTGELFF. Full variable domain (remainder filled in from reference TRBV7-9 and TRBJ2-2): DTGVSQNPRHKITKRGQNVTFRCDPISEHNRLYWYRQTLGQGPEFLTYFQNEAQLEKSRLLSDRFSAERPKGSFSTLEIQRTEQGDSAMYLCASSLSLGGTGELFFGEGSRLTVL.